This TCR beta chain was sequenced during a study of blood T cells in healthy people across ages. Germline V lookup: CDR1 SGHAT, CDR2 FQNNGV. This CDR3 has 14 amino acids. Using a J-beta primer mix together with a sample-barcoded 5' primer, a second PCR was run for about 7 to 12 cycles. Every single cDNA molecule received a tag from a template-switch adaptor with 12 random nucleotides. TCRdb itself ran the 5' RACE reads through MiXCR, one entry per CDR3 protein. The sample records 1.5 million to 2 million distinct CDR3 sequences, about 35% being singletons. Concerning this clonotype itself: At one boundary the junction diverges from the germline segment, which might be a read error.

The chain carries TRBV11-2 and TRBJ2-7; D not resolved. The specimen sequenced was blood. The TCR was taken from a woman aged 30 to 39 in good health. In DNA, the CDR3 is TGTGCCGGCAGCTTAGAGCCTAGCTCCTACGAGCAGTACTTC. Amino acid sequence: CAGSLEPSSYEQYF.